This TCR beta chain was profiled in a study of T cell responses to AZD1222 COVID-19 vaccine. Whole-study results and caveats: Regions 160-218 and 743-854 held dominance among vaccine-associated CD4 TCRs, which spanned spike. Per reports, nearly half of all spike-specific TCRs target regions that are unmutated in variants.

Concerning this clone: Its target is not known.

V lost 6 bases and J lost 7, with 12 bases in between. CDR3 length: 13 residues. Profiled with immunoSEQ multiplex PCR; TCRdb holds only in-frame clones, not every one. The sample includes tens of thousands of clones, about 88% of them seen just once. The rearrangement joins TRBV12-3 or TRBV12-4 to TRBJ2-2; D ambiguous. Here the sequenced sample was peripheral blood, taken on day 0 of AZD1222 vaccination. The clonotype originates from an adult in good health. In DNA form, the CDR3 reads TGTGCCAGCAGGAGATTGAGGAACGGGGAGCTGTTTTTT. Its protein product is CASRRLRNGELFF.